The T cell receptor (beta chain) under discussion was sequenced for a study of cytomegalovirus exposure and HLA in healthy donors. Study-level results: Later analysis placed DRB1 highest and HLA-C lowest in TCR association rates, which differed by HLA locus.

Regarding this clone: Its antigen is currently unknown.

PCR amplification relied on 60 Vbeta primers (plus 13 Jbeta primers). TCRdb's copy holds only in-frame clones and misses some; the assay was immunoSEQ multiplex PCR. The sample includes around 140,000 clones, 79% of them seen just once. This sequence originates from a male donor in good health and CMV-seronegative. The sequencing sample was made of PBMCs.

This chain's CDR3 is CAARTSLNTEAFF. For the CDR3, the DNA is TGTGCCGCGAGGACATCCCTTAACACTGAAGCTTTCTTT. The chain links TRBV5-4 to TRBJ1-1, with D possibly TRBD1 on 5 matching bases. The germline V gene encodes CDR1 SGHNT and CDR2 YYREEE (reference sequence). CDR3 size: 13 residues. Trimming removed 10 bases from V and 2 bases from J, with 15 bases in between.